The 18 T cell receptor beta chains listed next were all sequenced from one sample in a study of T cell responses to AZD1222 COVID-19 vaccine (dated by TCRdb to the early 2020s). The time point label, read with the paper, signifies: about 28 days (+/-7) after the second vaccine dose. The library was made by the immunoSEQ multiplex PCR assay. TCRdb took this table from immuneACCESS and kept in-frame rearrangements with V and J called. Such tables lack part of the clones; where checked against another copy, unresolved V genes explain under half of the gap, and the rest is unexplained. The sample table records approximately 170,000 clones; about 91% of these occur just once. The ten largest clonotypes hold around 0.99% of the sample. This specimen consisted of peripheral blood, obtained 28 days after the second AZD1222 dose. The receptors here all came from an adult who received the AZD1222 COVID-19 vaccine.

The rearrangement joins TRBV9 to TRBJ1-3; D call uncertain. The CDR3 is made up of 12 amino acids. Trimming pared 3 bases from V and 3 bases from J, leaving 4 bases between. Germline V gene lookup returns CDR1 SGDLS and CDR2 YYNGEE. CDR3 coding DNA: TGTGCCAGCAGCGGGGGTGGAAACACCATATATTTT. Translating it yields CASSGGGNTIYF.

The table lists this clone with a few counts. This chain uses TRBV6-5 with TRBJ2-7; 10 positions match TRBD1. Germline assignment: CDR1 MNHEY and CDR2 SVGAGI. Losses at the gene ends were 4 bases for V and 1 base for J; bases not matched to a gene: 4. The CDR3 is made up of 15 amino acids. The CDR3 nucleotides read TGTGCCAGCAGTTTGGGACAGGGGACTTCCTACGAGCAGTACTTC. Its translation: CASSLGQGTSYEQYF.

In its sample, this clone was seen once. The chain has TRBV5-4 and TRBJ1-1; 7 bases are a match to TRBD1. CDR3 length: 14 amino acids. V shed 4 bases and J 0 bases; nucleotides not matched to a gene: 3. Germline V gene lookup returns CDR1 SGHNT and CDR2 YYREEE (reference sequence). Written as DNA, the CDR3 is TGTGCCAGCAGCCTGGGACAGATGAACACTGAAGCTTTCTTT. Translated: CASSLGQMNTEAFF.

The CDR3 DNA reads as TGTGCCAGCAGTTACGGGCGATTGGGAGGGCCTGAAGCTTTCTTT. It translates to CASSYGRLGGPEAFF. The chain is built from TRBV6-6 and TRBJ1-1; D uncertain. The V end was cut by 2 bases, the J end by 6 bases, with 16 bases between. Germline lookup yields CDR1 MNHNY and CDR2 SVGAGI (reference sequence). This CDR3 is built from 15 residues.

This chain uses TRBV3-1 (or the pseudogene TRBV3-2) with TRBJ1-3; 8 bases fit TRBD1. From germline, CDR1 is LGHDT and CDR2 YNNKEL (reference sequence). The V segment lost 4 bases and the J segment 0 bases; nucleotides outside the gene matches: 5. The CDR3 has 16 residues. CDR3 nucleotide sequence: TGTGCCAGCAGCCCTCTTACAGGGGGCTCTGGAAACACCATATATTTT. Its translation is CASSPLTGGSGNTIYF.

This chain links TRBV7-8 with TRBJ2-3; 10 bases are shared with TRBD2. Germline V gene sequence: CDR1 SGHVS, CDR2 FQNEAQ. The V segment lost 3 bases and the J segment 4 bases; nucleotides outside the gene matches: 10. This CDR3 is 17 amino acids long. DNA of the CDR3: TGTGCCAGCAGCTTCGACCCACTAGCGGGGAGCGCAGATACGCAGTATTTT. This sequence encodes CASSFDPLAGSADTQYF.

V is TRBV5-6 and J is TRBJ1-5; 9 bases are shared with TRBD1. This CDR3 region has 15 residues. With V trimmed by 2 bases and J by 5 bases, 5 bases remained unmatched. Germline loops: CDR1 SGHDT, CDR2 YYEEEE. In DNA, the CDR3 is TGTGCCAGCAGCTTAGGGACAGGGCTATATCAGCCCCAGCATTTT. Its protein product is CASSLGTGLYQPQHF.

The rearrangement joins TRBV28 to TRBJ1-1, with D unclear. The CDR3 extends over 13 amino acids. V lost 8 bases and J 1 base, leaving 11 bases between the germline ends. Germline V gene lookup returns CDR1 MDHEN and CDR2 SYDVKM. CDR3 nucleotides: TGTGCCAGCGCGAGGCCGGAGAACACTGAAGCTTTCTTT. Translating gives CASARPENTEAFF.

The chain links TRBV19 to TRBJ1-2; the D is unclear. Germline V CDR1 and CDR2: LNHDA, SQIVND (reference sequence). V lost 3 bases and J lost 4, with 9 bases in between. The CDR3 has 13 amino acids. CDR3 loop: CASSMGRIYGYTF. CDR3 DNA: TGTGCCAGTAGTATGGGGAGAATCTATGGCTACACCTTC.

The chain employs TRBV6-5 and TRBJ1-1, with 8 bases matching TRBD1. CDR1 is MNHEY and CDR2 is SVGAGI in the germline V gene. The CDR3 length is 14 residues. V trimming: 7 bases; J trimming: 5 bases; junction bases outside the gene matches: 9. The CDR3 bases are TGTGCCAGCACATCTGACAGGGGTAGGACTGAAGCTTTCTTT. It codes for CASTSDRGRTEAFF.

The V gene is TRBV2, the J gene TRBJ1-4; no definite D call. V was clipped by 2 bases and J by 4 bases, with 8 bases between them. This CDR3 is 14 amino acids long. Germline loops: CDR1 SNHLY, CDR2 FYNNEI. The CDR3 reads CASSESEYNEKLFF. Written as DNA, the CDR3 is TGTGCCAGCAGTGAATCGGAGTATAATGAAAAACTGTTTTTT.

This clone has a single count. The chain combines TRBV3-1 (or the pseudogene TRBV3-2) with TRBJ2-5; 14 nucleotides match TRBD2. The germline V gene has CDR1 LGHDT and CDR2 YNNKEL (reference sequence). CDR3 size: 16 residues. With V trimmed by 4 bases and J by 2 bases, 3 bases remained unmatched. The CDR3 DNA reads TGTGCCAGCAGCCGGGGACTAGCGGGGGATCAAGAGACCCAGTACTTC. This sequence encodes CASSRGLAGDQETQYF.

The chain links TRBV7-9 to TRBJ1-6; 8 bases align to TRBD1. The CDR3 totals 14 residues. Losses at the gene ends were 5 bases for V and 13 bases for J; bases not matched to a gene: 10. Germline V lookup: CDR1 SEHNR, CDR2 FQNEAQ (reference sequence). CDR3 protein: CASSPGQGGDPLHF. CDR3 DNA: TGTGCCAGCAGCCCAGGACAGGGTGGGGACCCCCTCCACTTT.

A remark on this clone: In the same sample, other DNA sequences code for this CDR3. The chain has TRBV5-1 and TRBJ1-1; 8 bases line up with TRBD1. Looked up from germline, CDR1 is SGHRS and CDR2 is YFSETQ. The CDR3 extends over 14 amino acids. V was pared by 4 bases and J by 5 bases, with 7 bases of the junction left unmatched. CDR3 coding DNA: TGCGCCAGCAGCCTCGGACAGGGTGAGACTGAAGCTTTCTTT. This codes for CASSLGQGETEAFF.

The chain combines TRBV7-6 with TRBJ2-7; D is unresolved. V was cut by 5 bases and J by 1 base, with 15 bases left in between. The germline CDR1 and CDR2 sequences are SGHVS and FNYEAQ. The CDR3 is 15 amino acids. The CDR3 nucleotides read TGTGCCAGCAGCCCCGCGGCGCTCGTATCCTACGAGCAGTACTTC. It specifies CASSPAALVSYEQYF.

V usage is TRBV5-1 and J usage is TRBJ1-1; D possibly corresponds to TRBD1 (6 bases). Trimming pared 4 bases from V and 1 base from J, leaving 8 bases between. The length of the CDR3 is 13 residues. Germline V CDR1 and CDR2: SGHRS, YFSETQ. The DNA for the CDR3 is TGCGCCAGCAGCCAGGGACAGAACACTGAAGCTTTCTTT. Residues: CASSQGQNTEAFF.

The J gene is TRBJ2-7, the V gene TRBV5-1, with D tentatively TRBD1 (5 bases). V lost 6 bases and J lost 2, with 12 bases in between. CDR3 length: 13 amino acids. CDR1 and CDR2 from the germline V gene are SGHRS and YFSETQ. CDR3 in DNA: TGCGCCAGCAACCAGGGAAGAGCCTACGAGCAGTACTTC. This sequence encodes CASNQGRAYEQYF.

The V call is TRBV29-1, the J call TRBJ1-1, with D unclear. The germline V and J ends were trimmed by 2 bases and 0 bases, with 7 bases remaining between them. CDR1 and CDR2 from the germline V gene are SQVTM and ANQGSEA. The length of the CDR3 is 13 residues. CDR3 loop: CSVETALNTEAFF. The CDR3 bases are TGCAGCGTTGAAACAGCGCTGAACACTGAAGCTTTCTTT.